These 8 T cell receptor beta chains came from one sample sequenced in a study of blood T cells in healthy people across ages. Together with a sample-barcoded 5' primer, a J-beta primer mix was included in a second PCR lasting about 6 to 11 cycles. Via MiXCR, TCRdb re-called the 5' RACE reads, giving one row per CDR3 protein. The repertoire holds a few hundred thousand distinct CDR3 sequences, with approximately 52% as singletons. Sequencing input: blood. The receptors come from a man aged 55 to 70 in good health.

This clonotype has more than one count but fewer than ten. A much larger clone differs by one base, so this may be a read error. The chain links TRBV20-1 to TRBJ2-5; TRBD2 might be the D (7 bases). With the DNA end fitting TRBJ2-1 better, the J assignment may be wrong. This CDR3 region has 14 residues. Germline V gene lookup returns CDR1 DFQATT and CDR2 SNEGSKA (reference sequence). This CDR3 is CSAKGGSYQETQFF. DNA for the CDR3: TGCAGTGCTAAGGGGGGGTCCTACCAAGAGACCCAGTTCTTC.

The chain carries TRBV9 and TRBJ2-3; 10 bases align to TRBD2. The V gene end was trimmed by 0 bases and the J gene end by 3 bases; junction bases not matched to a gene: 7. Germline V gene data show CDR1 as SGDLS and CDR2 as YYNGEE. This CDR3 region has 17 residues. DNA of the CDR3: TGTGCCAGCAGCGTAGCTCCTAGCGGGGGACTGACAGATACGCAGTATTTT. This encodes CASSVAPSGGLTDTQYF.

The J gene is TRBJ2-5, the V gene TRBV2; D gene unclear. The assigned J gene may be wrong: the sequence end matches TRBJ2-4 better. The CDR3 length is 11 residues. The germline V gene encodes CDR1 SNHLY and CDR2 FYNNEI. This chain's CDR3 is CASSEENIQYF. The DNA for the CDR3 is TGTGCCAGCAGTGAGGAAAACATTCAGTACTTC.

V usage is TRBV4-1 and J usage is TRBJ1-2; weak D call: TRBD1 (6 bases). Germline CDR1 is MGHRA and CDR2 is YSYEKL. CDR3 size: 13 residues. V gave up 0 bases and J gave up 7 bases, with 9 bases separating them. The DNA for the CDR3 is TGCGCCAGCAGCCAAGAGGGGGCTCTTGGCTACACCTTC. Translation gives CASSQEGALGYTF.

This clonotype was picked up one time. The chain uses TRBV20-1 and TRBJ2-7, with 9 bases aligning to TRBD1. J gave up 1 base and V 3 bases, and 10 bases lay outside the gene matches. The CDR3 is 16 residues long. Germline lookup yields CDR1 DFQATT and CDR2 SNEGSKA (reference sequence). The CDR3 sequence is CSARGRDREGSYEQYF. CDR3 DNA sequence: TGCAGTGCTAGGGGGAGGGACAGGGAAGGGTCCTACGAGCAGTACTTC.

The gene calls are TRBV4-3 and TRBJ2-7, with D maybe TRBD2 (7 bases). This CDR3 has 14 residues. V was clipped by 1 base and J by 7 bases, with 14 bases between them. CDR1 and CDR2 from the germline V gene are LGHNA and YSLEER. CDR3 bases: TGCGCCAGCAGCCAAGGTCCGGGGGGCAATGAGCAGTACTTC. Translating gives CASSQGPGGNEQYF.

In its sample, this clonotype was seen many times. J is TRBJ1-5 and V is TRBV7-9; a possible D gene is TRBD1 (5 bases). The CDR3 is 14 amino acids. The germline V and J ends were trimmed by 4 bases and 5 bases, with 12 bases remaining between them. Germline assignment: CDR1 SEHNR and CDR2 FQNEAQ (reference sequence). The CDR3 DNA sequence: TGTGCCAGCAGCTCTGGACAACCATATCAGCCCCAGCATTTT. Amino acid sequence: CASSSGQPYQPQHF. The full variable domain, completed using reference TRBV7-9 and TRBJ1-5, is DTGVSQNPRHKITKRGQNVTFRCDPISEHNRLYWYRQTLGQGPEFLTYFQNEAQLEKSRLLSDRFSAERPKGSFSTLEIQRTEQGDSAMYLCASSSGQPYQPQHFGDGTRLSIL.

There are a few counts of this clonotype. CDR3 loop: CASSFGGSKNIQYF. The CDR3 DNA is TGTGCCAGCAGTTTTGGTGGTTCCAAAAACATTCAGTACTTC. The V call is TRBV28, the J call TRBJ2-4; D gene unclear. This CDR3 spans 14 amino acids. The ends were cut back, 3 bases at V and 2 bases at J, with 8 bases in the middle. Germline V gives CDR1 MDHEN, CDR2 SYDVKM. The variable domain in full, with the rest retrieved from reference TRBV28 and TRBJ2-4, is DVKVTQSSRYLVKRTGEKVFLECVQDMDHENMFWYRQDPGLGLRLIYFSYDVKMKEKGDIPEGYSVSREKKERFSLILESASTNQTSMYLCASSFGGSKNIQYFGAGTRLSVL.